The 19 T cell receptor beta chains below all came from one sample that was sequenced in a study of post-analysis software for immune sequencing data. Study conclusions and caveats: Roughly 5 TRBV segments (TRBV5-6, TRBV5-1 and TRBV20-1 among them) occurred more frequently in patients than in controls.

Prepared libraries of TCR beta cDNA carried unique molecular identifiers. TCRdb ran MiXCR on the PCR reads and lists one entry per CDR3 protein. The table has more than 450,000 distinct CDR3 sequences, about 40% seen once. For these TCRs, the target antigens are not known. Sequenced material: blood. The receptors shown here come from a girl aged 5-17 years with multiple sclerosis.

This chain joins TRBV20-1 and TRBJ2-7, with 11 bases fitting TRBD1. The CDR3 runs 15 residues. V lost 1 base, J lost 7 bases, and 9 bases stayed unmatched. The V gene's germline CDR1 is DFQATT and CDR2 SNEGSKA (reference sequence). CDR3: CSARGGTGGYNEQYF. The CDR3 coding sequence is TGCAGTGCTAGAGGGGGGACAGGGGGATACAATGAGCAGTACTTC.

This clonotype was seen a few times. The chain couples TRBV6-5 to TRBJ1-5, with D unresolved. The CDR3 runs 18 residues. CDR1 and CDR2 from the germline V gene are MNHEY and SVGAGI. V dropped 0 bases and J dropped 6 bases, with 21 bases sitting between them. The CDR3 region has the DNA TGTGCCAGCAGTTACTCGAATGGCGGAGGAGGGAAGGGTCAGCCCCAGCATTTT. It translates to CASSYSNGGGGKGQPQHF.

In its sample, this clonotype was seen a few times. This rearrangement joins TRBV10-3 to TRBJ2-7; D is unclear. Germline values: CDR1 ENHRY, CDR2 SYGVKD. Trimming took 9 bases from V and 3 from J, leaving 18 bases between them. This CDR3 has 14 residues. This CDR3 is CAISPLIERYEQYF. The CDR3 region has the DNA TGTGCCATATCACCCCTAATTGAGCGCTACGAGCAGTACTTC.

The V and J genes are TRBV4-1 and TRBJ2-5, with TRBD1 identical over 8 bases. This CDR3 is built from 15 residues. Germline V lookup: CDR1 MGHRA, CDR2 YSYEKL. V lost 4 bases, J lost 2 bases, and 6 bases stayed unmatched. Here the CDR3 reads CASSPGGAPQETQYF. The DNA of the CDR3 is TGCGCCAGCAGCCCAGGGGGCGCACCTCAAGAGACCCAGTACTTC.

The rearrangement joins TRBV9 to TRBJ1-1; D is unclear. Between the trimmed V and J ends, which lost 3 bases and 0 bases, there was a span of 9 bases. This CDR3 spans 14 amino acids. Germline V gene data show CDR1 as SGDLS and CDR2 as YYNGEE. CDR3: CASSEWELNTEAFF. The CDR3 bases are TGTGCCAGCAGCGAGTGGGAGCTGAACACTGAAGCTTTCTTT.

The CDR3 loop reads CASSSEGVTLSSYEQYF. CDR3 sequence (DNA): TGCGCCAGCAGCTCCGAAGGGGTCACCCTTAGCTCCTACGAGCAGTACTTC. The rearrangement joins TRBV5-1 to TRBJ2-7; D possibly corresponds to TRBD1 (5 bases). Deletions cut 3 bases from V and 0 bases from J, with 19 bases between. The CDR3 extends over 17 amino acids. Germline V gives CDR1 SGHRS, CDR2 YFSETQ.

The chain carries TRBV28 and TRBJ1-2; D is uncertain. Germline-derived CDR1 and CDR2 are MDHEN and SYDVKM. V lost 7 bases and J 4 bases, leaving 16 bases between the germline ends. CDR3 length: 14 residues. As DNA, the CDR3 is TGTGCCAGCACTTACTTTCTCAGCTCCTATGGCTACACCTTC. As protein: CASTYFLSSYGYTF.

The chain has TRBV12-3 or TRBV12-4 and TRBJ1-2; no clear D. The V gene lost 3 bases and the J gene lost 7 bases, with 18 bases spanning the gap. The CDR3 covers 15 residues. DNA of the CDR3: TGTGCCAGCAGTTTTTCCGCAAGGTTGCTATTTGGCTACACCTTC. Amino acid sequence: CASSFSARLLFGYTF.

The chain uses TRBV9 and TRBJ1-6; D not resolved. Per germline, CDR1 SGDLS and CDR2 YYNGEE. The length of the CDR3 is 12 residues. Trimming removed 0 bases at V and 10 bases at J, with 5 bases between. The CDR3 protein is CASSVGVSPLHF. The CDR3 nucleotides are TGTGCCAGCAGCGTAGGCGTCTCACCCCTCCACTTT. The full variable domain, rest sourced from reference TRBV9 and TRBJ1-6, is DSGVTQTPKHLITATGQRVTLRCSPRSGDLSVYWYQQSLDQGLQFLIQYYNGEERAKGNILERFSAQQFPDLHSELNLSSLELGDSALYFCASSVGVSPLHFGNGTRLTVT.

This chain links TRBV5-1 with TRBJ2-2; D gene uncertain. The CDR3 sequence is 15 residues long. V was pared by 0 bases and J by 1 base, with 7 bases between. Germline V gene data show CDR1 as SGHRS and CDR2 as YFSETQ. In DNA, the CDR3 is TGCGCCAGCAGCTTGGGTGTCGGGAACACCGGGGAGCTGTTTTTT. Translated, it gives CASSLGVGNTGELFF.

The rearrangement links TRBV25-1 to TRBJ1-2, with D unresolved. The CDR3 length is 11 residues. Trimming shortened V by 1 base and J by 6 bases, and 3 bases separated the two germline ends. The germline CDR1 and CDR2 sequences are MGHDK and SYGVNS. CDR3 region: CASSESDGYTF. In DNA form, the CDR3 reads TGTGCCAGCAGTGAATCCGATGGCTACACCTTC.

This clonotype was picked up many times. The chain is built from TRBV29-1 and TRBJ2-7, with 11 bases matching TRBD1. V lost 7 bases to trimming and J lost 3 bases; unmatched junction nucleotides: 8. This CDR3 spans 14 amino acids. From germline, CDR1 is SQVTM and CDR2 ANQGSEA. The CDR3 DNA follows: TGCAGCGCTGAGGGTGGGACAGGGGGCTACGAGCAGTACTTC. Protein product: CSAEGGTGGYEQYF.

The chain combines TRBV7-9 with TRBJ2-1; TRBD2 agrees at 12 bases. The CDR3 is made up of 17 amino acids. V shed 5 bases and J 1 base; nucleotides not matched to a gene: 6. Germline V CDR1 and CDR2: SEHNR, FQNEAQ (reference sequence). CDR3 in amino acids: CASSLGLAGSSYNEQFF. The CDR3 DNA reads TGTGCCAGCAGCCTCGGACTAGCGGGAAGTTCCTACAATGAGCAGTTCTTC.

V usage is TRBV18 and J usage is TRBJ2-5; 12 nucleotides align to TRBD1. V shed 3 bases and J 9 bases; nucleotides not matched to a gene: 5. Looked up from germline, CDR1 is KGHSH and CDR2 is LQKENI. This CDR3 comprises 14 residues. The CDR3 sequence is CASSPGQGAESQYF. In DNA form, the CDR3 reads TGTGCCAGCTCACCGGGACAGGGGGCTGAGTCCCAGTACTTC. The full variable domain, rest sourced from reference TRBV18 and TRBJ2-5, is NAGVMQNPRHLVRRRGQEARLRCSPMKGHSHVYWYRQLPEEGLKFMVYLQKENIIDESGMPKERFSAEFPKEGPSILRIQQVVRGDSAAYFCASSPGQGAESQYFGPGTRLLVL.

The J gene is TRBJ1-5, the V gene TRBV13, with D unresolved. This CDR3 has 15 residues. The germline V gene encodes CDR1 PRHDT and CDR2 FYEKMQ (reference sequence). V was pared by 0 bases and J by 11 bases, with 17 bases between. The CDR3 loop is CASSLGLAPGSTQHF. The CDR3 region has the DNA TGTGCCAGCAGCTTAGGCCTGGCCCCCGGATCAACCCAGCATTTT.

In its sample, this clonotype was seen a few times. This sequence joins TRBV12-3 or TRBV12-4 and TRBJ2-5, with 7 nucleotides matching TRBD2. This CDR3 region has 15 residues. Losses at the gene ends were 4 bases for V and 7 bases for J; bases not matched to a gene: 12. The CDR3 loop reads CASSSKGRVKGTQYF. CDR3 in DNA: TGTGCCAGCAGTTCTAAGGGGAGGGTTAAGGGGACCCAGTACTTC.

The genes are TRBV12-3 or TRBV12-4 and TRBJ2-1; perhaps TRBD1 as D (5 bases). V was pared by 6 bases and J by 0 bases, with 12 bases between. The CDR3 spans 15 residues. DNA of the CDR3: TGTGCCAGCAGCCAACCTGACAGCTCCTACAATGAGCAGTTCTTC. This translates into CASSQPDSSYNEQFF.

This sequence joins TRBV5-1 and TRBJ2-1, with 10 bases matching TRBD2. J was trimmed by 7 bases and V by 0 bases; bases with no gene match: 7. This CDR3 region has 16 residues. Per the germline V gene, CDR1 is SGHRS and CDR2 is YFSETQ. CDR3 in DNA: TGCGCCAGCAGCTTGGTTACTAGCGGGGCCATTAATGAGCAGTTCTTC. Translated: CASSLVTSGAINEQFF.

This chain uses TRBV12-3 or TRBV12-4 with TRBJ2-5; D remains ambiguous. The J call is doubtful: the DNA matches TRBJ2-7 better. CDR3 size: 13 residues. CDR3 sequence: CASSPLRTHEQYF. DNA for the CDR3: TGTGCCAGCAGCCCACTCCGCACGCACGAGCAGTACTTC.